This T cell receptor beta chain was sequenced for a study of neurological immune-mediated disorders (dated by TCRdb to the late 2010s). Some background on the complete study: Among the approximately 35 multiple sclerosis patients, relapsing-remitting MS accounted for around 30 and secondary progressive MS accounted for 3. Using UMI-based sequencing, the study compared peripheral blood TCR-beta repertoires from patients with HTLV-I-associated myelopathy (HAM/TSP), patients with multiple sclerosis, and healthy controls. Alongside PBMC samples, the set of around 99 TCR-beta libraries contained longitudinal samples, technical triplicates, and paired CD4+ and CD8+ T-cell subsets that had been sorted. Longitudinal HAM/TSP donors and healthy donors each had 3 time-points at intervals of about 3-45 months. The cohort was made up of about 65 subjects, consisting of some 15 HAM/TSP patients, 34 multiple sclerosis patients and some 20 healthy controls.

This clonotype has a count of ten or more. Its antigen target is currently unknown. Per-base quality was not reported, and no clone a single base away is much larger than it. Including the terminal cysteine and phenylalanine, the CDR3 comprises 16 residues. Here the CDR3 DNA is all that survives: 48 bases in frame from base 1. CDR1 SEHNR and CDR2 FQNEAQ were looked up in the germline V gene (reference sequence). V and J lose 5 bases and 3 bases, and a span of 19 bases separates them. cDNA was synthesized by template-switch 5'RACE using a primer with a 10-nucleotide random unique molecular identifier that tagged each TCR transcript. Each sequencing run produced over 180 million TCR-beta sequences covering 15-18 subjects. The RNeasy kit was used for extraction of total RNA. The KAPA Real-time Library Amplification kit was used to amplify TCR-beta VDJ regions with primers for the TCR constant region and the 5'RACE anchor. Sample indexes and Illumina adaptors were added in a first PCR, and a second PCR then increased library yield. The roughly 650 bp TCR product was size-selected on a 2% E-gel SizeSelection system after Ampure bead purification. Before pooling, library quality was assessed on a Bioanalyzer, concentration was determined with Qubit, and library quantification was performed with the Kapa Library Quantification kit. Paired-end 2 x 150 bp sequencing of the libraries was performed on an Illumina HiSeq 2500. To increase sequence diversity, about 25-31% phiX was spiked into each library pool. In the paper's pipeline: Quality-filtered reads were processed with the UMI-based MiGEC pipeline, and over 80% of raw TCR sequences were removed by the MiGEC pipeline during error correction. IMGT germline references were used for alignment of VDJ genes, and clonotypes were defined by a unique CDR3 amino acid sequence together with V-J genes. Clonal expansion, Shannon diversity, and CDR3 relatedness (CalcPairwiseDistances, ClusterSamples) were evaluated with VDJtools, and phylogenetic trees were built with CLCbio workbench. Expanded clones were defined as having at least 8 unique UMIs, based on coefficient-of-variation modelling across technical triplicates. The public reads were reprocessed in TCRdb via fastp at Q25 and MiXCR, keeping in-frame beta chains. Rows with one shared CDR3 protein collapse into an entry with the most common genes and DNA. It is TCRdb's table, rather than the study itself, that gives the V and J calls and clone size. The sample table lists 80,000 to 100,000 distinct CDR3 sequences, approximately 5.8% of them with a count of one. The ten top clones hold 7.9% of the sample.

According to the study, the label for this sample's time point signals: longitudinal time-point 2. For unsorted PBMC libraries, 2 million PBMCs were used after storage in RNAlater at -80 degrees C until RNA extraction. Multiple sclerosis patients were enrolled in a US clinical protocol evaluating disease progression by magnetic resonance imaging. Peripheral blood underwent Ficoll-Hypaque density gradient centrifugation to isolate PBMCs, which were then cryopreserved in liquid nitrogen. Results the study describes overall, beyond this receptor: TCR clonal expansion was greatest in HAM/TSP patients and smallest in MS patients, who ranked below even healthy controls. No identical CDR3 amino acid sequences were shared among expanded clones across subjects, suggesting private TCR-beta repertoires in all groups. In phylogenetic analysis, the repertoires of 18 of 34 MS patients grouped into a cluster of related CDR3 sequences, which suggests a possible signature at the repertoire level. No clinical or MRI features were associated with the MS cluster, and the authors said that larger cohorts are needed.

This receptor was obtained from an older woman with multiple sclerosis. Input material: PBMCs. The chain is made from TRBV7-9 and TRBJ1-2, with TRBD1 perhaps the D gene, on 6 matching bases. The CDR3 region has the sequence CASSPRGGSVDYGYTF. The DNA reads TGTGCCAGCAGCCCAAGGGGGGGGTCGGTCGACTATGGCTACACCTTC.